A selection of T cell receptor beta chains follows, all from one sample in a study of T cell repertoires in cytomegalovirus infection. These receptors have no known antigen. TCRdb re-called the reads through MiXCR, storing one row per CDR3 protein. The sample lists roughly 100,000 distinct CDR3 sequences; under 55% were seen once. Sequenced material: CD8+ T cells from cultured PBMCs, taken from culture after CMV antigen stimulation. The source is a human donor in good health (CMV status not recorded). Some clones in this sample may be carry-over from other donors' samples. The CDR3 runs from the conserved cysteine through the conserved F or W. The D gene is left open where the match is weak. Some rows mark clone size as missing; the rest say once, few, many or name a class of expanded clone.

many	TRBD1	TRBJ2-3	TRBV10-3	TGTGCCATCAGTGCCCGGGACAGGGGCACAGATACGCAGTATTTT	CAISARDRGTDTQYF
.	.	TRBJ1-1	TRBV2	TGTGCCAGCAGGCTTGGCAGGGGTTTGAACACTGAAGCTTTCTTT	CASRLGRGLNTEAFF
.	TRBD1	TRBJ2-1	TRBV7-9	TGTGCCAGCAGCTACCGGGACAGGGGTGTCAATGAGCAGTTCTTC	CASSYRDRGVNEQFF
many	.	TRBJ2-5	TRBV27	TGTGCCAGCAGTTTCCTAGGGACACGCAAAGAGACCCAGTACTTC	CASSFLGTRKETQYF
.	TRBD1	TRBJ2-7	TRBV7-2	TGTGCCAGCAGCCAGGGACAGGGGGTAGGCTACGAGCAGTACTTC	CASSQGQGVGYEQYF
many	.	TRBJ1-2	TRBV12-3/TRBV12-4	TGTGCCAGCAGTTTAAAGGAGGCCGGCTACACCTTC	CASSLKEAGYTF
.	TRBD1	TRBJ2-1	TRBV11-2	TGTGCCAGCAGCATCGGGACAGGGTTGAATGAGCAGTTCTTC	CASSIGTGLNEQFF
few	.	TRBJ2-7	TRBV6-5	TGTGCCAGCGGACCAGGGGGGTACGAGCAGTACTTC	CASGPGGYEQYF
.	.	TRBJ2-7	TRBV24-1	TGTGCCACCAGCGACGCCTCCAGGAACGAGCAGTACTTC	CATSDASRNEQYF
many	.	TRBJ2-3	TRBV12-3/TRBV12-4	TGTGCCAGCAGTTCACGGGGGACTAGCACAGATACGCAGTATTTT	CASSSRGTSTDTQYF
.	.	TRBJ1-5	TRBV2	TGTGCCAGCAGTGAAGCGCTAGGGCGGCAGCCCCAGCATTTT	CASSEALGRQPQHF
.	TRBD1	TRBJ2-7	TRBV9	TGTGCCAGCAGCGCGACAGGGGTGGGCGAGCAGTACTTC	CASSATGVGEQYF
many	TRBD1	TRBJ2-7	TRBV12-3/TRBV12-4	TGTGCCAGCAGTTTGTTCACAGGGGACGAGCAGTACTTC	CASSLFTGDEQYF
few	.	TRBJ2-7	TRBV12-3/TRBV12-4	TGTGCCAGCAGTTCGAACTACGAGCAGTACTTC	CASSSNYEQYF
.	.	TRBJ2-3	TRBV6-6	TGTGCCACCAGGGTAGATACGCAGTATTTT	CATRVDTQYF
.	.	TRBJ2-4	TRBV12-3/TRBV12-4	TGTGCCAGCAGCCCGAGGGCGGGGACCCTAGCCAAAAACATTCAGTACTTC	CASSPRAGTLAKNIQYF
many	TRBD1	TRBJ1-2	TRBV7-9	TGTGCCGGTCGACAGGGGGATGGCTACACCTTC	CAGRQGDGYTF
many	.	TRBJ2-3	TRBV7-6	TGTGCCAGCAGCTTAGTCTCTGTCCGGGATGGCACAGATACGCAGTATTTT	CASSLVSVRDGTDTQYF
.	TRBD2	TRBJ2-2	TRBV6-6	TGTGCCAGCAGACATCTAGCGGGGGGGGACACCGGGGAGCTGTTTTTT	CASRHLAGGDTGELFF
.	.	TRBJ1-2	TRBV7-2	TGTGCCAGCAGCCCCCAGGGCTATGGCTACACCTTC	CASSPQGYGYTF
.	.	TRBJ1-1	TRBV29-1	TGCAGCGTTGGGCTGACTACCCGAGGGACTGAAGCTTTCTTT	CSVGLTTRGTEAFF
.	.	TRBJ1-1	TRBV12-3/TRBV12-4	TGTGCCAGCAGTAAAGGGCCCAATAGGGAGAACACTGAAGCTTTCTTT	CASSKGPNRENTEAFF
.	TRBD1	TRBJ1-2	TRBV2	TGTGCCAGCAGTGAGGACAGGAACTATGGCTACTCCTTC	CASSEDRNYGYSF
.	.	TRBJ1-2	TRBV7-4	TGTGCCAGCAGCTTAGGGCAGACAGCTCTTGGCTACACCTTC	CASSLGQTALGYTF
.	TRBD1	TRBJ2-7	TRBV12-3/TRBV12-4	TGTGCCAGCAGTTTAGGAGGGACAGGGTCCTACGAGCAGTACTTC	CASSLGGTGSYEQYF
few	.	TRBJ2-7	TRBV12-3/TRBV12-4	TGTGCCAGTACACAGGGATACACCTACGAGCAGTACTTC	CASTQGYTYEQYF
many	.	TRBJ1-5	TRBV4-2	TGTGCCAGCAGCCAAAACATGGGTCAGCCCCAGCATTTT	CASSQNMGQPQHF
.	.	TRBJ2-5	TRBV7-4	TGTGCCAGCAGCACTCCGGGGCCCGAAGAGACCCAGTACTTC	CASSTPGPEETQYF
.	.	TRBJ1-1	TRBV4-1	TGCGCCAGCAGCCAAGAGGCAGGGAGGGAAACTGAAGCTTTCTTT	CASSQEAGRETEAFF
.	.	TRBJ1-1	TRBV12-3/TRBV12-4	TGTGCCAGCAGTACCCAGCGAGGGATGAACACTGAAGCTTTCTTT	CASSTQRGMNTEAFF
.	.	TRBJ1-2	TRBV6-1	TGTGCCAGCAGTGAACGAGGGAACTATGGCTACACCTTC	CASSERGNYGYTF